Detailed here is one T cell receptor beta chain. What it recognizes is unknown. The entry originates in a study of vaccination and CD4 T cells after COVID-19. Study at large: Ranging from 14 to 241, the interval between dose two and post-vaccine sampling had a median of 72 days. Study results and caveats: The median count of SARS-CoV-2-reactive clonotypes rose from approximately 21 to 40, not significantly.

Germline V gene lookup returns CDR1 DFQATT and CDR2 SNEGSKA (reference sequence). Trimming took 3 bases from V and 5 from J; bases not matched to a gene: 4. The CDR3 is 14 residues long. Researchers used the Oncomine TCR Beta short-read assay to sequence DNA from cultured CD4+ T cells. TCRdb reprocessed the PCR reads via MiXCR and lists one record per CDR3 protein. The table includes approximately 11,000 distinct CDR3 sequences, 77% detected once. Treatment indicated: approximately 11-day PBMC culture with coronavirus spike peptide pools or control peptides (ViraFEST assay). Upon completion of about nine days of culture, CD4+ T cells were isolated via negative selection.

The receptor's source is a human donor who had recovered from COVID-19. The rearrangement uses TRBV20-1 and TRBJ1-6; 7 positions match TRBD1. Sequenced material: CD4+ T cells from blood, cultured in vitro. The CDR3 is CSASWTGHNSPLHF. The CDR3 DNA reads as TGCAGTGCTAGTTGGACAGGACATAATTCACCCCTCCACTTT.